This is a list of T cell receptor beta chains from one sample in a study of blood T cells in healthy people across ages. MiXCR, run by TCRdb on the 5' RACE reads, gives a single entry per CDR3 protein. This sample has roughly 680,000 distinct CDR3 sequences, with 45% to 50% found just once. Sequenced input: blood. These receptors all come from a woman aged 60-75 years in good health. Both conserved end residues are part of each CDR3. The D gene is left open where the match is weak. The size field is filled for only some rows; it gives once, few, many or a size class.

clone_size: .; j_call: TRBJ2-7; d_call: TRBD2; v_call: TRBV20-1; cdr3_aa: CSASQLAVYNEQYF; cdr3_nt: TGCAGTGCTAGTCAACTAGCGGTTTACAATGAGCAGTACTTC
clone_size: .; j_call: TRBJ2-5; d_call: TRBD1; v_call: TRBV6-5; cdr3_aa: CASSTAETGVQETQYF; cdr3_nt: TGTGCCAGCAGTACTGCCGAGACAGGGGTCCAAGAGACCCAGTACTTC
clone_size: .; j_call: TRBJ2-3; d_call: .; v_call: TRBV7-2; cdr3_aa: CASRTLGARDTQYF; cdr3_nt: TGTGCCAGCAGAACACTAGGGGCGCGAGATACGCAGTATTTT
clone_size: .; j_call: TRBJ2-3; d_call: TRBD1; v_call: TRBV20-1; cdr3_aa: CSAIPPDRVADTQYF; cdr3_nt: TGCAGTGCTATTCCTCCGGACAGGGTGGCAGATACGCAGTATTTT
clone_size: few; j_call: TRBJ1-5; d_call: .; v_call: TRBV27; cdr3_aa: CASSFNGQPQHF; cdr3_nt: TGTGCCAGCAGTTTTAACGGTCAGCCCCAGCATTTT
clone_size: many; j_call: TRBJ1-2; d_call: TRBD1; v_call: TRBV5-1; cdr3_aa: CASSNTGTGILSTF; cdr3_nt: TGCGCCAGCAGCAACACCGGGACAGGGATCCTCAGCACCTTC
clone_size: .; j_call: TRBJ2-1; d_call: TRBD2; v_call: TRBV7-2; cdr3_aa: CASSSRGGPSGRSYNEQFF; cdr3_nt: TGTGCCAGCAGCTCGCGGGGGGGGCCTAGCGGGAGATCCTACAATGAGCAGTTCTTC
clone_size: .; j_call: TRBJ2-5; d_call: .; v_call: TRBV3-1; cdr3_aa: CASSQDDRRCRETQYF; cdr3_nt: TGTGCCAGCAGCCAAGACGACAGGAGGTGTAGGGAGACCCAGTACTTC
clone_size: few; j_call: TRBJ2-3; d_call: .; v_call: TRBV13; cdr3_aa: CASSLGHNTDTQYF; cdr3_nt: TGTGCCAGCAGCTTAGGACACAACACAGATACGCAGTATTTT
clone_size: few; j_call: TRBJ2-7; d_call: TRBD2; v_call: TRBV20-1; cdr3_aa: CSARARPGLAGVGYEQYF; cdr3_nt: TGCAGTGCTAGAGCCCGTCCGGGACTAGCGGGAGTAGGATACGAGCAGTACTTC
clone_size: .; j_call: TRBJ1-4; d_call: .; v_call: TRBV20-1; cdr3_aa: CSATPALGNEKLFF; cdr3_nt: TGCAGTGCTACCCCCGCTTTAGGTAACGAAAAACTGTTTTTT
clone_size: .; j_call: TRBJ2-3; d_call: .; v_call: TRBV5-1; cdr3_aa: CASSQDSTTFTDTQYF; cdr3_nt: TGCGCCAGCAGCCAGGACAGTACTACTTTTACAGATACGCAGTATTTT
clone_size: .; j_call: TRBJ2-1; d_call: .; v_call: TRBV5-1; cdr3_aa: CASSFAGNEQFF; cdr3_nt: TGCGCCAGCAGCTTCGCGGGTAATGAGCAGTTCTTC
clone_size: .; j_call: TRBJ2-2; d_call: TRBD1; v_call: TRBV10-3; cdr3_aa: CAISDSRDRGFSTGELFF; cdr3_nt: TGTGCCATCAGTGACTCCCGGGACAGGGGGTTTAGCACCGGGGAGCTGTTTTTT
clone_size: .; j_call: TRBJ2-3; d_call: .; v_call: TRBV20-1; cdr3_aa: CSARGASAGDTQYF; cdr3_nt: TGCAGTGCTAGAGGGGCTAGCGCAGGGGATACGCAGTATTTT
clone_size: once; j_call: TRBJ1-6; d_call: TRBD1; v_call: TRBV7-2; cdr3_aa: CASSLTGGLNSPLHF; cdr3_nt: TGTGCCAGCAGCTTAACAGGGGGTCTTAATTCACCCCTCCACTTT
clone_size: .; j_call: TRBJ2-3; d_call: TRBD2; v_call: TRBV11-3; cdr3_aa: CASSLVSRGRADTQYF; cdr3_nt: TGTGCCAGCAGCTTAGTTTCCCGCGGGAGGGCAGATACGCAGTATTTT
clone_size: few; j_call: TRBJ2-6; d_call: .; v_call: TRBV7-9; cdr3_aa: CASSLLDSGANVLTF; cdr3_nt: TGTGCCAGCAGCTTATTGGACTCTGGGGCCAACGTCCTGACTTTC
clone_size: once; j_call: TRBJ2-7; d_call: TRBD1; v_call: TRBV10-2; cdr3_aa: CASSATGGAGDEQYF; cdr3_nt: TGCGCCAGCAGTGCAACAGGGGGCGCAGGCGACGAGCAGTACTTC
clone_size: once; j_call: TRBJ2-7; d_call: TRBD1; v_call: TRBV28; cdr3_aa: CASSPLGGGTGFYNEQYF; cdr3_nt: TGTGCCAGCAGTCCTTTGGGAGGAGGGACAGGGTTTTACAATGAGCAGTACTTC